What follows are 28 T cell receptor beta chains derived from one specimen sequenced in a study of response to subunit inactivated influenza vaccine. TCRdb analysed the RT-PCR reads with MiXCR anew, one entry per CDR3 protein. The data contain roughly 540,000 distinct CDR3 sequences, roughly 23% of them singletons. A further study also used this sample, focusing on T cells expressing NK-cell markers. According to that study: UMI-tagged 5'RACE template switching yielded the TCR beta cDNA.

The specimen comprised CD4+ T cells sorted from PBMCs, sampled 12 days after vaccination. The receptor source for this set is a middle-aged man who received an inactivated influenza vaccine.

This clonotype was observed a handful of times. The chain employs TRBV20-1 and TRBJ2-7; 8 positions match TRBD1. J was trimmed by 2 bases and V by 2 bases; bases with no gene match: 8. The CDR3 has 15 amino acids. In germline, CDR1 is DFQATT, CDR2 SNEGSKA (reference sequence). CDR3 nucleotide sequence: TGCAGTGCTAGACGCCGGGACAGGAGTCCCTACGAGCAGTACTTC. It codes for CSARRRDRSPYEQYF.

This clonotype was seen only a few times. The gene calls are TRBV6-1 and TRBJ2-2; TRBD1 is a possible D gene (6 bases). Germline V gene lookup returns CDR1 MNHNS and CDR2 SASEGT. This CDR3 contains 15 residues. The germline V and J ends were trimmed by 5 bases and 3 bases, with 13 bases remaining between them. The CDR3 loop is CASSTRGRDTGELFF. In DNA, the CDR3 is TGTGCCAGCAGTACCAGGGGTCGGGACACCGGGGAGCTGTTTTTT.

This clonotype was counted at least ten times. The V gene is TRBV20-1, the J gene TRBJ2-7; 10 bases line up with TRBD2. The CDR3 runs to 15 residues. Losses at the gene ends were 4 bases for V and 1 base for J; bases not matched to a gene: 7. Germline lookup yields CDR1 DFQATT and CDR2 SNEGSKA (reference sequence). In DNA, the CDR3 is TGCAGTGCTAAATTGGCTAGCGGGGGATCCTACGAGCAGTACTTC. This gives the protein CSAKLASGGSYEQYF.

This chain uses TRBV10-3 with TRBJ1-1; D is unresolved. V was shortened by 4 bases and J by 0 bases, with 6 bases between the two germline ends. This CDR3 is 13 amino acids long. CDR1 is ENHRY and CDR2 is SYGVKD in the germline V gene. In nucleotides, the CDR3 is TGTGCCATCAGTGTGGGAGTGAACACTGAAGCTTTCTTT. This codes for CAISVGVNTEAFF.

This chain connects TRBV28 to TRBJ2-7, with unresolved D. Trimming pared 6 bases from V and 2 bases from J, leaving 14 bases between. The CDR3 totals 14 residues. Looked up from germline, CDR1 is MDHEN and CDR2 is SYDVKM. CDR3 sequence (DNA): TGTGCCAGCAGACCCGCATTTGTGACCTACGAGCAGTACTTC. Amino acid sequence: CASRPAFVTYEQYF.

This chain joins TRBV6-2 or TRBV6-3 and TRBJ2-7; D is uncertain. CDR1 and CDR2 (germline): MNHEY, SVGEGT. The germline V and J ends were trimmed by 2 bases and 4 bases, with 9 bases remaining between them. The CDR3 totals 13 residues. The CDR3 spells CASSYPGKYEQYF. Written as DNA, the CDR3 is TGTGCCAGCAGTTACCCCGGAAAATACGAGCAGTACTTC.

This rearrangement joins TRBV7-9 to TRBJ2-7; a possible D gene is TRBD1 (5 bases). Trimming took 6 bases from V and 5 from J, leaving 17 bases between them. The CDR3 is 14 residues long. Germline lookup yields CDR1 SEHNR and CDR2 FQNEAQ (reference sequence). CDR3 DNA: TGTGCCAGCAGGTACGCCCAGGGTGTCAACGAGCAGTACTTC. Translated: CASRYAQGVNEQYF.

The chain is built from TRBV30 and TRBJ2-2; D gene uncertain. The germline V gene encodes CDR1 GTSNPN and CDR2 SVGIG (reference sequence). The CDR3 covers 13 residues. Deletions cut 0 bases from V and 1 base from J, with 3 bases between. The CDR3 sequence is CAWSVGNTGELFF. For the CDR3, the DNA is TGTGCCTGGAGTGTAGGGAACACCGGGGAGCTGTTTTTT.

This chain uses TRBV10-3 with TRBJ2-1; 11 bases line up with TRBD2. This CDR3 has 19 amino acids. Germline CDR1 ENHRY, CDR2 SYGVKD. J was trimmed by 6 bases and V by 0 bases; bases with no gene match: 13. In DNA, the CDR3 is TGTGCCATCAGTGAGTCATTTATACTAGCGGGAGAAGTAATCAATGAGCAGTTCTTC. It codes for CAISESFILAGEVINEQFF.

This chain links TRBV7-9 with TRBJ1-5, with D uncertain. Trimming shortened V by 1 base and J by 5 bases, and 9 bases separated the two germline ends. Germline CDR1 SEHNR, CDR2 FQNEAQ (reference sequence). The CDR3 is 14 amino acids. The CDR3 bases are TGTGCCAGCAGCTTAGGGGGAAAACATCAGCCCCAGCATTTT. Protein product: CASSLGGKHQPQHF.

The J gene is TRBJ2-7, the V gene TRBV7-6, with 9 positions matching TRBD1. The CDR3 is made up of 16 amino acids. Germline V gives CDR1 SGHVS, CDR2 FNYEAQ. The junction had 12 bases not matched to a gene; V was cut back by 2 bases and J by 7 bases. The CDR3 bases are TGTGCCAGCAGCTTACTGGCGGGACAGGGCGATGGAGAGCAGTACTTC. It codes for CASSLLAGQGDGEQYF.

This chain joins TRBV4-1 and TRBJ1-1; tentative D call: TRBD1 (5 bases). Germline values: CDR1 MGHRA, CDR2 YSYEKL. The CDR3 covers 14 residues. The V end was cut by 9 bases, the J end by 0 bases, with 14 bases between. CDR3 DNA sequence: TGCGCCAGTAGACAGAGCGCGATGAACACTGAAGCTTTCTTT. This sequence encodes CASRQSAMNTEAFF.

This clonotype was detected only a few times. The genes are TRBV30 and TRBJ2-3, with 15 bases that match TRBD2. This CDR3 comprises 19 residues. Trimming took 3 bases from V and 1 from J; bases not matched to a gene: 11. Germline V gene sequence: CDR1 GTSNPN, CDR2 SVGIG (reference sequence). CDR3 DNA sequence: TGTGCCTGGAGCAGGGGACTAGCGGGGGGACTGACCCGCACAGATACGCAGTATTTT. It translates to CAWSRGLAGGLTRTDTQYF.

The chain carries TRBV7-8 and TRBJ2-3; D unresolved. The germline gives CDR1 SGHVS, CDR2 FQNEAQ. This CDR3 region has 13 residues. V was cut by 8 bases and J by 2 bases, with 11 bases left in between. As DNA, the CDR3 is TGTGCCAGCGGCCCAGGCAACACAGATACGCAGTATTTT. Translated, it gives CASGPGNTDTQYF.

This clonotype has a count of ten or more. The gene calls are TRBV5-4 and TRBJ2-3, with D possibly called TRBD1 or TRBD2 (5 bases each). The V end was cut by 1 base, the J end by 0 bases, with 15 bases between. Germline CDR1 is SGHNT and CDR2 is YYREEE (reference sequence). The CDR3 loop spans 17 amino acids. The CDR3 here is CASSLSPGASSTDTQYF. In nucleotides, the CDR3 is TGTGCCAGCAGCTTGTCCCCTGGGGCTAGCAGCACAGATACGCAGTATTTT.

This clonotype was found many times. This chain links TRBV29-1 with TRBJ2-1; tentatively, D is TRBD2 (5 bases). This CDR3 contains 14 residues. V shed 8 bases and J shed 9 bases, with 23 bases lying between them. Germline loops: CDR1 SQVTM, CDR2 ANQGSEA. The CDR3 sequence is CSSKVTRDLSEQFF. In DNA form, the CDR3 reads TGCAGCTCGAAGGTGACCCGGGATTTGAGTGAGCAGTTCTTC.

The chain carries TRBV6-5 and TRBJ2-5; 10 nucleotides match TRBD2. The CDR3 sequence is 16 residues long. The ends lost 4 bases at V and 6 bases at J; junction bases unmatched: 11. The germline V gene has CDR1 MNHEY and CDR2 SVGAGI. The CDR3 here is CASSSVGAGGPKTQYF. CDR3 nucleotide sequence: TGTGCCAGCAGTTCCGTAGGAGCGGGGGGGCCGAAGACCCAGTACTTC.

The V call is TRBV5-6, the J call TRBJ1-5, with 10 bases matching TRBD1. The CDR3 consists of 13 residues. V lost 3 bases to trimming and J lost 9 bases; unmatched junction nucleotides: 3. Germline-derived CDR1 and CDR2 are SGHDT and YYEEEE. In DNA, the CDR3 is TGTGCCAGCAGCTCGACAGGGGGCCGGCCCCAGCATTTT. It yields the protein CASSSTGGRPQHF.

The V gene is TRBV11-2, the J gene TRBJ2-1; D is perhaps TRBD2 (6 bases). CDR1 and CDR2 from the germline V gene are SGHAT and FQNNGV. Trimming removed 7 bases from V and 2 bases from J, with 15 bases in between. The CDR3 is made up of 15 amino acids. The CDR3 region has the DNA TGTGCCAGCAACAGTCTAGCGCGGGCCTACAATGAGCAGTTCTTC. Encoded protein: CASNSLARAYNEQFF.

This clonotype has just a few counts. The chain is built from TRBV28 and TRBJ1-2; D ambiguous. The CDR3 consists of 13 residues. The germline V gene encodes CDR1 MDHEN and CDR2 SYDVKM. Trimming stripped 5 bases from V and 3 bases from J, with 10 bases between. CDR3 amino acids: CASSPPRDYGYTF. DNA of the CDR3: TGTGCCAGCAGTCCGCCGCGGGACTATGGCTACACCTTC.

This clonotype was observed a few times. The V gene is TRBV20-1, the J gene TRBJ1-4; 7 bases agree with TRBD1. Germline trimming cut 3 bases from V and 6 bases from J; bases unmatched to any gene: 7. Germline lookup yields CDR1 DFQATT and CDR2 SNEGSKA (reference sequence). The length of the CDR3 is 14 residues. The CDR3 nucleotides read TGCAGTGCTAGTATTTTAGGACAGGATGAAAAACTGTTTTTT. It codes for CSASILGQDEKLFF.

The chain combines TRBV5-1 with TRBJ1-4; D is undetermined. With 3 bases removed from V and 7 bases from J, the gap between germline ends came to 16 bases. In germline, CDR1 is SGHRS, CDR2 YFSETQ. The CDR3 runs to 15 residues. The DNA of the CDR3 is TGCGCCAGCAGCTGGGGTGACCGAGAGGGTGAAAAACTGTTTTTT. It encodes CASSWGDREGEKLFF.

This clonotype is a singleton in its sample. The chain uses TRBV5-1 and TRBJ2-3, with no clear D. Looked up from germline, CDR1 is SGHRS and CDR2 is YFSETQ. Trimming pared 0 bases from V and 4 bases from J, leaving 6 bases between. The length of the CDR3 is 13 residues. CDR3 nucleotide sequence: TGCGCCAGCAGCTTGGATATAGCAGATACGCAGTATTTT. Its translation: CASSLDIADTQYF.

This chain links TRBV29-1 with TRBJ2-3, with TRBD1 matching over 9 bases. V lost 2 bases and J lost 1; bases outside the gene matches: 7. CDR1 and CDR2 (germline): SQVTM, ANQGSEA. The CDR3 is 16 residues long. This chain's CDR3 is CSVELMTGGGTDTQYF. The DNA for the CDR3 is TGCAGCGTTGAATTGATGACAGGGGGTGGCACAGATACGCAGTATTTT.

At least ten counts were recorded for this clonotype. V usage is TRBV11-2 and J usage is TRBJ1-1; 8 bases are shared with TRBD1. The CDR3 has 15 amino acids. Germline V gene lookup returns CDR1 SGHAT and CDR2 FQNNGV. J lost 5 bases, V lost 5 bases, and 10 bases had no gene match. In nucleotides, the CDR3 is TGTGCCAGCAGCGCCCACGACAGGGGAGGTACTGAAGCTTTCTTT. Translation: CASSAHDRGGTEAFF.

This clonotype was detected once. The rearrangement links TRBV6-2 or TRBV6-3 to TRBJ1-2; D is perhaps TRBD1 (6 bases). From germline, CDR1 is MNHEY and CDR2 SVGEGT. The CDR3 length is 14 residues. The V gene lost 2 bases and the J gene lost 3 bases, with 10 bases spanning the gap. DNA of the CDR3: TGTGCCAGCAGTTACCGACGGACAGACTATGGCTACACCTTC. It translates to CASSYRRTDYGYTF.

The chain uses TRBV30 and TRBJ2-7, with 7 bases aligning to TRBD1. Germline loops: CDR1 GTSNPN, CDR2 SVGIG (reference sequence). The CDR3 contains 11 residues. The V and J ends lost 5 bases and 2 bases, in that order; junction bases with no gene match: 0. The DNA of the CDR3 is TGTGCCTGGGGGACAGCCTACGAGCAGTACTTC. It codes for CAWGTAYEQYF.

A few counts support this clonotype. The chain is built from TRBV12-3 or TRBV12-4 and TRBJ1-2, with a tentative D call TRBD1 (6 bases). V gave up 8 bases and J gave up 5 bases, with 18 bases separating them. The CDR3 contains 14 residues. CDR3 sequence: CASSNTGQQYGYTF. In DNA form, the CDR3 reads TGTGCCAGCTCAAACACAGGACAGCAATATGGCTACACCTTC.